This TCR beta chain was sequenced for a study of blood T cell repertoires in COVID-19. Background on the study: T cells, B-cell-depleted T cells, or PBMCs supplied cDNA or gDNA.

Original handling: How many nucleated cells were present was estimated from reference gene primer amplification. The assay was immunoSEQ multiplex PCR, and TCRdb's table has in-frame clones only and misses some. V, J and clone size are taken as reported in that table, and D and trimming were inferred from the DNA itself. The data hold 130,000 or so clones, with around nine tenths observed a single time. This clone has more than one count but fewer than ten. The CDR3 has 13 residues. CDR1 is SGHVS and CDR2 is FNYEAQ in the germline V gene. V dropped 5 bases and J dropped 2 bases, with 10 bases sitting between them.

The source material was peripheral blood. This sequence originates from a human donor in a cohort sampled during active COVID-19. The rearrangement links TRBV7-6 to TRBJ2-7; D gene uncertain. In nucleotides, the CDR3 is TGTGCCAGCAGCCCGGGTCAAACCTACGAGCAGTACTTC. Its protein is CASSPGQTYEQYF. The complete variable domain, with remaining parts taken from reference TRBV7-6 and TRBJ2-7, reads GAGVSQSPRYKVTKRGQDVALRCDPISGHVSLYWYRQALGQGPEFLTYFNYEAQQDKSGLPNDRFSAERPEGSISTLTIQRTEQRDSAMYRCASSPGQTYEQYFGPGTRLTVT.